Described below is a single TCR beta chain sequence and its context. Its antigen is unidentified. In germline, CDR1 is SGHNT, CDR2 YENEEA. The CDR3 has 14 residues. The authors gated naive CD8+ T cells as CD45RO-CCR7+CD27+CD95-. The data derive from a study of CXCR3-negative and CXCR3-positive naive CD8 T cells. UMI-labeled 5' RACE TRB cDNA libraries were prepared from the cells. TCRdb re-called the 5' RACE reads; one entry per CDR3 protein, DNA not given. The sample features over 70,000 distinct CDR3 sequences, with around 0.53% in its top ten. Study-wide points: More hydrophobic TRB CDR3s occurred in CXCR3-positive than in CXCR3-negative naive cells.

This chain uses TRBV11-3 with TRBJ2-7; TCRdb's D call of TRBD1 is untestable without DNA. The source of this sequence is a human donor in good health. Some clones in this sample may be carry-over from other donors' samples. The source material was naive CXCR3+ CD8+ T cells from blood. Specified subset: CD45RO-CCR7+CD27+CD95- naive CD8+ T cells expressing CXCR3 (TNR3+). The CDR3 is CASSISGTGAEQYF. The variable domain in full, completed from reference TRBV11-3 and TRBJ2-7, reads EAGVVQSPRYKIIEKKQPVAFWCNPISGHNTLYWYLQNLGQGPELLIRYENEEAVDDSQLPKDRFSAERLKGVDSTLKIQPAELGDSAVYLCASSISGTGAEQYFGPGTRLTVT.